The 24 T cell receptor beta chains below come from one sample, sequenced in a study. TCRdb re-called the reads through MiXCR, storing one row per CDR3 protein. The table includes over 900 distinct CDR3 sequences, 6% to 7.5% detected once. Sequencing used CD4+ T cells from synovial fluid. The receptor set was obtained from a human donor with rheumatoid arthritis.

In this sample, this clonotype is large (0.1 to 1%). CDR3 bases: TGCAGTGCTAGTCAGGGGCGTGAGACCCAGTACTTC. Translating it yields CSASQGRETQYF. V is TRBV20-1 and J is TRBJ2-5, with D perhaps matching TRBD1 (6 bases). CDR1 and CDR2 from the germline V gene are DFQATT and SNEGSKA (reference sequence). V lost 3 bases and J lost 5, with 10 bases in between. The CDR3 runs 12 residues.

This clonotype is categorized as medium-sized. V and J are TRBV27 and TRBJ1-1; D is undetermined. The germline V gene has CDR1 MNHEY and CDR2 SMNVEV (reference sequence). Between the trimmed V and J ends, which lost 5 bases and 4 bases, there was a span of 5 bases. The CDR3 is 11 residues long. CDR3 in amino acids: CASSSRTEAFF. The CDR3 region has the DNA TGTGCCAGCAGTAGTCGCACTGAAGCTTTCTTT.

By frequency in the sample, this clonotype is medium-sized. The CDR3 DNA reads as TGTGCCAGCAGTCCCGGGAGTGAGCCCCAGCATTTT. The encoded protein is CASSPGSEPQHF. The chain carries TRBV6-6 and TRBJ1-5, with D unresolved. This CDR3 comprises 12 residues. Trimming stripped 5 bases from V and 8 bases from J, with 10 bases between. Germline CDR1 MNHNY, CDR2 SVGAGI (reference sequence).

Within the sample, this clonotype is large (0.1 to 1%). The chain couples TRBV6-6 to TRBJ2-2; 11 nucleotides match TRBD1. V shed 7 bases and J 4 bases; nucleotides not matched to a gene: 8. This CDR3 comprises 16 residues. Germline V gene lookup returns CDR1 MNHNY and CDR2 SVGAGI (reference sequence). The CDR3 DNA reads TGTGCCAGCAACGGACAGGGGGCCCGAGGCACCGGGGAGCTGTTTTTT. Translated, it gives CASNGQGARGTGELFF.

The chain links TRBV27 to TRBJ1-1; 9 bases align to TRBD1. V dropped 3 bases and J dropped 1; count of bases not matched to a gene: 3. The CDR3 contains 15 residues. The germline V gene encodes CDR1 MNHEY and CDR2 SMNVEV (reference sequence). The CDR3, as DNA: TGTGCCAGCAGTTTGAGACAGGGGGGGAACACTGAAGCTTTCTTT. This sequence encodes CASSLRQGGNTEAFF.

This clonotype is categorized as medium-sized. The chain couples TRBV15 to TRBJ2-1; 8 bases line up with TRBD1. CDR3 length equals 16 residues. Germline loops: CDR1 LNHNV, CDR2 YYDKDF (reference sequence). The ends lost 1 base at V and 7 bases at J; junction bases unmatched: 9. As DNA, the CDR3 is TGTGCCACCAGCAGAGGAGTGCAGGGGGCTAAGAATGAGCAGTTCTTC. Protein product: CATSRGVQGAKNEQFF.

By frequency in the sample, this clonotype is medium-sized. The chain couples TRBV4-2 to TRBJ1-2; TRBD1 aligns across 8 bases. V lost 2 bases to trimming and J lost 2 bases; unmatched junction nucleotides: 1. This CDR3 spans 14 amino acids. Germline loops: CDR1 LGHNA, CDR2 YNFKEQ. This chain's CDR3 is CASSQRTGNYGYTF. CDR3 in DNA: TGTGCCAGCAGCCAACGGACAGGGAACTATGGCTACACCTTC.

This clonotype is labeled medium-sized. The chain links TRBV29-1 to TRBJ1-1, with 10 bases aligning to TRBD1. This CDR3 spans 14 amino acids. Germline loops: CDR1 SQVTM, CDR2 ANQGSEA. V lost 5 bases, J lost 4 bases, and 7 bases stayed unmatched. The CDR3 protein is CSVLSDRGATEAFF. CDR3 coding DNA: TGCAGCGTTTTGTCGGACAGGGGGGCCACTGAAGCTTTCTTT.

This clonotype has ten or more counts. The rearrangement links TRBV20-1 to TRBJ2-7; 8 bases map to TRBD1. This CDR3 has 14 residues. Germline values: CDR1 DFQATT, CDR2 SNEGSKA (reference sequence). J lost 1 base, V lost 5 bases, and 7 bases had no gene match. The CDR3 coding sequence is TGCAGTGCTCAAACACAGGGGGTGTCCTACGAGCAGTACTTC. This translates into CSAQTQGVSYEQYF.

This clonotype is medium-sized by share. The chain links TRBV19 to TRBJ2-3; unclear D gene. CDR1 is LNHDA, CDR2 SQIVND, per germline (reference sequence). Between the trimmed V and J ends, which lost 5 bases and 3 bases, there was a span of 3 bases. The CDR3 is 11 residues long. The CDR3, as DNA: TGTGCCAGTAGTGTAACAGATACGCAGTATTTT. Its translation is CASSVTDTQYF.

This clonotype is labeled medium-sized (0.01 to 0.1%). The chain links TRBV7-2 to TRBJ2-6, with 11 bases lining up with TRBD1. The length of the CDR3 is 18 residues. Unmatched junction bases numbered 7, after V lost 5 bases and J lost 1 base. In germline, CDR1 is SGHTA, CDR2 FQGNSA. CDR3 DNA: TGTGCCAGCAGCACCGGGACAGGGGGGTTTTCTGGGGCCAACGTCCTGACTTTC. It encodes CASSTGTGGFSGANVLTF.

In this sample, this clonotype is large (0.1 to 1%). The V and J genes are TRBV6-2 or TRBV6-3 and TRBJ2-2; possibly TRBD2 for D (6 bases). This CDR3 comprises 15 residues. The V gene lost 5 bases and the J gene lost 5 bases, with 15 bases spanning the gap. CDR1 MNHEY and CDR2 SVGEGT come from the germline V gene. In nucleotides, the CDR3 is TGTGCCAGCAGTACCGGGACTTCAAGGACCGGGGAGCTGTTTTTT. Amino acid sequence: CASSTGTSRTGELFF.

This clonotype is termed medium-sized. The chain couples TRBV5-1 to TRBJ1-1, with TRBD1 matching 9 bases. The CDR3 is 17 amino acids. J lost 4 bases, V lost 5 bases, and 15 bases had no gene match. Germline CDR1 SGHRS, CDR2 YFSETQ. The CDR3 region is CASRPGGGQGVGTEAFF. CDR3 nucleotide sequence: TGCGCCAGCAGACCGGGGGGGGGACAGGGAGTGGGCACTGAAGCTTTCTTT.

This clonotype is classed as large. This sequence joins TRBV4-1 and TRBJ1-2, with D tentatively TRBD1 (5 bases). This CDR3 is 13 amino acids long. V was pared by 4 bases and J by 4 bases, with 10 bases between. In germline, CDR1 is MGHRA, CDR2 YSYEKL. The CDR3 loop is CASSPDRLYGYTF. In DNA, the CDR3 is TGCGCCAGCAGCCCTGACAGACTCTATGGCTACACCTTC.

This clonotype was recorded only once. This could be a read error, since a much larger clone is one nucleotide away. CDR3 residues: CASGVEGYNEQFF. DNA of the CDR3: TGTGCCAGTGGTGTCGAGGGGTACAATGAGCAGTTCTTC. The chain carries TRBV19 and TRBJ2-1; D possibly uses TRBD1 or TRBD2 (5 bases each). Looked up from germline, CDR1 is LNHDA and CDR2 is SQIVND (reference sequence). This CDR3 comprises 13 residues. Trimming cost V 8 bases and J 4 bases, with 12 bases left between them.

This clonotype is termed medium-sized. The chain employs TRBV7-3 and TRBJ2-2, with 7 positions matching TRBD2. The J segment lost 1 base and the V segment lost 2 bases, leaving 4 bases of the junction unmatched. Germline V gives CDR1 SGHTA, CDR2 FQGTGA. This CDR3 has 16 amino acids. CDR3 region: CASSLSPSGNTGELFF. The CDR3 DNA follows: TGTGCCAGCAGCTTATCCCCTAGCGGGAACACCGGGGAGCTGTTTTTT.

The CDR3 sequence: CASSWQGGAGELFF. DNA for the CDR3: TGTGCCAGCAGCTGGCAGGGAGGCGCCGGGGAGCTGTTTTTT. The rearrangement links TRBV7-3 to TRBJ2-2; maybe TRBD2 (6 bases). Trimming removed 4 bases at V and 6 bases at J, with 12 bases between. The germline V gene has CDR1 SGHTA and CDR2 FQGTGA. This CDR3 region has 14 residues.

By share, this clonotype ranks as large. This chain links TRBV11-2 with TRBJ2-3, with D possibly TRBD2 on 5 matching bases. V was clipped by 2 bases and J by 6 bases, with 15 bases between them. There are 15 residues in the CDR3. Germline V gives CDR1 SGHAT, CDR2 FQNNGV. The CDR3 DNA sequence: TGTGCCAGCAGCTTAATAGAGAGGGTTTGGGATACGCAGTATTTT. This codes for CASSLIERVWDTQYF.

As to this clonotype: A much larger clone sits a single nucleotide away, making a read error possible. The gene calls are TRBV7-2 and TRBJ2-7, with no clear D. The germline CDR1 and CDR2 sequences are SGHTA and FQGNSA. The germline V and J ends were trimmed by 5 bases and 4 bases, with 9 bases remaining between them. CDR3 length: 12 amino acids. This CDR3 is CASSPSNYEQYF. CDR3 DNA sequence: TGTGCCAGCAGCCCTAGTAATTACGAGCAGTACTTC.

Relative to its sample, this clonotype is medium-sized (0.01 to 0.1%). V is TRBV9 and J is TRBJ2-1; D unclear. V was shortened by 2 bases and J by 8 bases, with 11 bases between the two germline ends. The CDR3 totals 13 residues. CDR1 SGDLS and CDR2 YYNGEE come from the germline V gene. The CDR3 loop reads CASSVQDGYEQFF. The DNA of the CDR3 is TGTGCCAGCAGCGTCCAGGACGGCTATGAGCAGTTCTTC.

Within the sample, this clonotype is medium-sized. The chain uses TRBV18 and TRBJ2-1, with 11 bases fitting TRBD2. V shed 6 bases, J shed 5 bases, and the junction held 6 bases outside the gene matches. Germline assignment: CDR1 KGHSH and CDR2 LQKENI. The CDR3 consists of 15 residues. The CDR3 DNA is TGTGCCAGCTCTCTTATACTAGCGGGAGACAATGAGCAGTTCTTC. It codes for CASSLILAGDNEQFF.

This clonotype is deemed medium-sized (0.01 to 0.1%). J is TRBJ2-1 and V is TRBV6-5, with 14 bases matching TRBD2. CDR1 and CDR2 from the germline V gene are MNHEY and SVGAGI. The length of the CDR3 is 17 residues. V was pared by 7 bases and J by 9 bases, with 14 bases of the junction left unmatched. CDR3 sequence (DNA): TGTGCCAGCACCACGGGACTAGCGGGAGCCAGCCGCGGTGAGCAGTTCTTC. Protein: CASTTGLAGASRGEQFF.

This clonotype has more than one count but fewer than ten. The V call is TRBV18, the J call TRBJ1-1, with D uncertain. Trimming stripped 2 bases from V and 0 bases from J, with 10 bases between. Germline assignment: CDR1 KGHSH and CDR2 LQKENI. The CDR3 covers 15 residues. The CDR3 loop reads CASSPGPTVNTEAFF. The CDR3 DNA sequence: TGTGCCAGCTCACCAGGACCCACAGTGAACACTGAAGCTTTCTTT. The whole variable domain, filled in from reference TRBV18 and TRBJ1-1, reads NAGVMQNPRHLVRRRGQEARLRCSPMKGHSHVYWYRQLPEEGLKFMVYLQKENIIDESGMPKERFSAEFPKEGPSILRIQQVVRGDSAAYFCASSPGPTVNTEAFFGQGTRLTVV.

This clonotype is medium-sized in the sample. The chain has TRBV15 and TRBJ2-5; D gene ambiguous. Germline lookup yields CDR1 LNHNV and CDR2 YYDKDF (reference sequence). The CDR3 is 16 amino acids. V lost 6 bases and J 1 base, leaving 18 bases between the germline ends. The chain's CDR3 is CATRHRKGGFQETQYF. The CDR3, as DNA: TGTGCCACCAGACACCGAAAGGGTGGTTTCCAAGAGACCCAGTACTTC.